The T cell receptor beta chain under discussion was sequenced for a study of T cell responses to AZD1222 COVID-19 vaccine. Concerning this clone: The antigen is not known.

Method: immunoSEQ multiplex PCR; TCRdb's copy keeps in-frame clones and lacks some. The sample carries some 110,000 clones, 86% recorded once. Regarding the study as a whole: Only a handful of people who got AZD1222 tested seropositive at baseline. CD4 TCRs associated with vaccination spanned spike, dominating at 160-218 and 743-854. Donors skewed white British and female; clonal diversity was possibly underestimated. Scientists sampled the repertoires only once the peak T cell response had passed.

The specimen comprised peripheral blood, sampled 28 days after the second dose of the MenACWY control vaccine. The TCR sequence derives from an adult who received the MenACWY meningococcal vaccine as a control.

CDR3 bases: TGTGCCAGCAGACCCTTACTAGGCAATGAGCAGTTCTTC. This encodes CASRPLLGNEQFF. The chain employs TRBV5-4 and TRBJ2-1; D might be TRBD2 (5 bases). Trimming shortened V by 5 bases and J by 6 bases, and 12 bases separated the two germline ends. The CDR3 extends over 13 amino acids. The V gene's germline CDR1 is SGHNT and CDR2 YYREEE (reference sequence).